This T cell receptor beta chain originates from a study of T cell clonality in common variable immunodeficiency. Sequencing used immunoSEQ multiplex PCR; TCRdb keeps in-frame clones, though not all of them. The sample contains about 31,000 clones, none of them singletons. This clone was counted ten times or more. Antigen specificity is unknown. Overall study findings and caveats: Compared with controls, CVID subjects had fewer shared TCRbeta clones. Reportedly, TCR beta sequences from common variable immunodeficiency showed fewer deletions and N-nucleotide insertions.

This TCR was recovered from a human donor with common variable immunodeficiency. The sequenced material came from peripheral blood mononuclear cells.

The covered CDR3 bases are TGTGCCAGCAGAACAACAGGGACCTCTGGAAACACC. Protein: CASRTTGTSGNT. The entire CDR3 sequence reads CASRTTGTSGNTIYF. The chain joins TRBV6-2 or TRBV6-3 to TRBJ1-3, with D possibly being TRBD1 (6 bases). Read sequence stops 3 residues before the CDR3 end, and the germline J gene provides the missing end. Germline V gene sequence: CDR1 MNHEY, CDR2 SVGEGT. There are 15 residues in the CDR3. Trimming removed 6 bases from V and 0 bases from J, with 12 bases in between.